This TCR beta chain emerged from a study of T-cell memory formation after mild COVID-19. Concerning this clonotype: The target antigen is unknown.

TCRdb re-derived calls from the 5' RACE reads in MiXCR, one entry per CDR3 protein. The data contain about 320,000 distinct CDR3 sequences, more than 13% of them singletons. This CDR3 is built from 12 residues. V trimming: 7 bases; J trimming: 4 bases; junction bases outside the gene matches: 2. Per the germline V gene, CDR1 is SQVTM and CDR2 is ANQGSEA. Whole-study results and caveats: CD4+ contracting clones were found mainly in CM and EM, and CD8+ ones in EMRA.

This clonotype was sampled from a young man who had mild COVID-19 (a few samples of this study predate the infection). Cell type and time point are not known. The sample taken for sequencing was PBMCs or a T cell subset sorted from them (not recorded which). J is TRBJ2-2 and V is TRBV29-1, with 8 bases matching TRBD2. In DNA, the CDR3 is TGCAGCGCTGGACTAGCCACCGGGGAGCTGTTTTTT. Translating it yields CSAGLATGELFF.